This TCR beta chain is from a study of blood T cell repertoires in COVID-19. Study summary: The United States, Italy and Spain supplied acute and convalescent COVID-19 samples.

This CDR3 has 14 amino acids. Germline V gene sequence: CDR1 SGHTA, CDR2 FQGNSA. The V end lost 2 bases, the J end lost 7 bases, and 12 bases lay between the germline ends. Authors' processing steps: Nucleated cell counts were estimated from reference gene primer amplification. The method was immunoSEQ multiplex PCR; TCRdb's version includes in-frame clones alone and lacks a portion of them. V and J calls and clone size are those listed in that table; D and trimming were worked out from the DNA. The top ten hold about 2.2% of the sample, which has hundreds of thousands of clones, 70% to 90% seen once.

The sequenced sample was peripheral blood. This clonotype originated in a woman in her forties or fifties with acute or convalescent COVID-19. The chain uses TRBV7-2 and TRBJ1-5; D is possibly TRBD1 (5 bases). CDR3 region: CASSLRQGEQPQHF. The CDR3 bases are TGTGCCAGCAGCTTACGGCAGGGTGAGCAGCCCCAGCATTTT.